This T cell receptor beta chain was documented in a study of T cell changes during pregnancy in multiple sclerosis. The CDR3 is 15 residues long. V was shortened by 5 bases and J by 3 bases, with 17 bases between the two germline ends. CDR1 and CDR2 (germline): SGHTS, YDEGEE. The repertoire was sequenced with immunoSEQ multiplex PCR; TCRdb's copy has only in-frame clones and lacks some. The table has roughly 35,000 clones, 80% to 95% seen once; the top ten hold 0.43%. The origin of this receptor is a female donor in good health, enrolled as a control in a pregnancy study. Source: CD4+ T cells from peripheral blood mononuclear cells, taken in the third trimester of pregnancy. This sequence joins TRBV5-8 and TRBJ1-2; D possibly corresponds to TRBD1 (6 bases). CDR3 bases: TGTGCCAGCAGACCCATCCCGGGACACTACTATGGCTACACCTTC. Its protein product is CASRPIPGHYYGYTF.